One sample yielded the 5 T cell receptor beta chains listed below, sequenced in a study of shared clonotypes between healthy human individuals. Sequenced by immunoSEQ multiplex PCR; TCRdb stores in-frame clones only, minus some. The table shows over a million clones, with approximately 96% occurring only once. The material sequenced was naive CD4+ T cells sorted from blood. Subset meaning: CD45RA+ positively selected. The receptors were gathered from a man aged 30 to 45 in good health.

The chain couples TRBV5-5 to TRBJ1-5; 7 nucleotides align to TRBD1. This CDR3 region has 14 residues. The germline CDR1 and CDR2 sequences are SGHKS and YYEKEE (reference sequence). The ends lost 3 bases at V and 2 bases at J; junction bases unmatched: 2. This CDR3 reads CASSSGQGNQPQHF. The CDR3 region has the DNA TGTGCCAGCAGCTCCGGACAGGGCAATCAGCCCCAGCATTTT.

The chain couples TRBV4-2 to TRBJ2-7; 8 nucleotides match TRBD1. The CDR3 has 14 amino acids. Losses at the gene ends were 5 bases for V and 5 bases for J; bases not matched to a gene: 8. Germline values: CDR1 LGHNA, CDR2 YNFKEQ. The CDR3 DNA follows: TGTGCCAGCAGCTTTGCAGGGGGCGGGCACGAGCAGTACTTC. It specifies CASSFAGGGHEQYF.

The rearrangement joins TRBV2 to TRBJ2-6; 7 bases are shared with TRBD1. CDR1 and CDR2 from the germline V gene are SNHLY and FYNNEI. J lost 0 bases, V lost 6 bases, and 11 bases had no gene match. The CDR3 extends over 18 amino acids. CDR3 in DNA: TGTGCCAGCAGCGGAACCGGGACAGTAGCCTCTGGGGCCAACGTCCTGACTTTC. Residues: CASSGTGTVASGANVLTF.

Details on this clone: The sample contains more than one DNA sequence encoding this CDR3. The chain recombines TRBV2 with TRBJ2-7, with 7 bases matching TRBD1. The V segment lost 4 bases and the J segment 2 bases; nucleotides outside the gene matches: 2. This CDR3 region has 13 residues. CDR1 is SNHLY and CDR2 is FYNNEI in the germline V gene. CDR3 in DNA: TGTGCCAGCAGTGGGGACAGTGCCTACGAGCAGTACTTC. Its translation: CASSGDSAYEQYF.

The rearrangement joins TRBV10-1 to TRBJ2-1; no clear D. The CDR3 covers 17 residues. Germline V gene sequence: CDR1 WNHNN, CDR2 SYGVQD (reference sequence). Between the trimmed V and J ends, which lost 0 bases and 2 bases, there was a span of 14 bases. Here the CDR3 reads CASSESTGLSAYNEQFF. The CDR3 coding sequence is TGCGCCAGCAGTGAGTCGACGGGTCTTTCAGCCTACAATGAGCAGTTCTTC.